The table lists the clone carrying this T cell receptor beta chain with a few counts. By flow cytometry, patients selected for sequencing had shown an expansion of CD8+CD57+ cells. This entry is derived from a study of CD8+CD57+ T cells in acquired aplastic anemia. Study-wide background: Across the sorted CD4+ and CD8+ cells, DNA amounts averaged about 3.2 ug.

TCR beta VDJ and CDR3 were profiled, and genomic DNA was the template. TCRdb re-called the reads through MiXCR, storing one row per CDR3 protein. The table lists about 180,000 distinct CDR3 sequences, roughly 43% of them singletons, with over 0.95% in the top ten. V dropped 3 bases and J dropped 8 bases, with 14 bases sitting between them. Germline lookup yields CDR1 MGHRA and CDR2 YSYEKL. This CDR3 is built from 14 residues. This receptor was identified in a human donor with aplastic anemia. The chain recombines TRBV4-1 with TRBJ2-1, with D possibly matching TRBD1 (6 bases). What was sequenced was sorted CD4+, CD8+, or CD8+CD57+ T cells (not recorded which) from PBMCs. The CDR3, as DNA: TGCGCCAGCAGCCAGGGACATTTGGGGGATGAGCAGTTCTTC. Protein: CASSQGHLGDEQFF.